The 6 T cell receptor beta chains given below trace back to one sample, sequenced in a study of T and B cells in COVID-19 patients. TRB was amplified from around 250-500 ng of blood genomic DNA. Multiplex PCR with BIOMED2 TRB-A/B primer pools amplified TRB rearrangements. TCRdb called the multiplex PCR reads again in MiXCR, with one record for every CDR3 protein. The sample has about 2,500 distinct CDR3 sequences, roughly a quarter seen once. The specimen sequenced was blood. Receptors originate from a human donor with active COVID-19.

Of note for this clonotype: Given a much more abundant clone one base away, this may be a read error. In DNA, the CDR3 is TGTGCCAGCAGTTGCTCGCCTAGCGGGAAATGGGCCTACGAGCAGTACTTC. Amino acid sequence: CASSCSPSGKWAYEQYF. The V and J genes are TRBV6-5 and TRBJ2-7; 9 bases are shared with TRBD2. This CDR3 has 17 amino acids. V trimming: 4 bases; J trimming: 2 bases; junction bases outside the gene matches: 12. Germline V gives CDR1 MNHEY, CDR2 SVGAGI.

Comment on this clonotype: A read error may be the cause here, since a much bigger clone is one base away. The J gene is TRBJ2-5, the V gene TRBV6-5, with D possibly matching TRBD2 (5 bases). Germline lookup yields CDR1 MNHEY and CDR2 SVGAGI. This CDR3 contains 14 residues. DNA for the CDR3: TGTGTCAGCAGCCCGACTCCGGGAATGAAGACCCAGTACTTC. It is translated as CVSSPTPGMKTQYF.

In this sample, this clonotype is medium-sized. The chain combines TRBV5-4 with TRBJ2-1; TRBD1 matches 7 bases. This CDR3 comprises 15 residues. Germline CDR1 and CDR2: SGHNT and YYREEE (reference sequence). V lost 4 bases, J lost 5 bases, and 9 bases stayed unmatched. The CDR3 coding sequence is TGTGCCAGCAGCCTACCCCTGGGACAGAACAATGAGCAGTTCTTC. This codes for CASSLPLGQNNEQFF.

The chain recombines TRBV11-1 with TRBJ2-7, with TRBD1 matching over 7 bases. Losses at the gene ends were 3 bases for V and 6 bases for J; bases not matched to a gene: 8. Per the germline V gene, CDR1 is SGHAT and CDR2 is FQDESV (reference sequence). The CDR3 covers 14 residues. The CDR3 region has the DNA TGTGCCAGCAGCTTTCCCGGGACAGCCGGCGAGCAGTACTTC. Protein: CASSFPGTAGEQYF.

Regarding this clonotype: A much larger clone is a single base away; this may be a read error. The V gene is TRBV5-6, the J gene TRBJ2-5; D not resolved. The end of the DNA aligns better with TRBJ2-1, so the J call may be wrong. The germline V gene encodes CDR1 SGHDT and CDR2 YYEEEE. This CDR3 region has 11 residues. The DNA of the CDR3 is TGTGCCAGCAGCCTCTCAGAGACCCAGTTCTTC. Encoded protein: CASSLSETQFF.

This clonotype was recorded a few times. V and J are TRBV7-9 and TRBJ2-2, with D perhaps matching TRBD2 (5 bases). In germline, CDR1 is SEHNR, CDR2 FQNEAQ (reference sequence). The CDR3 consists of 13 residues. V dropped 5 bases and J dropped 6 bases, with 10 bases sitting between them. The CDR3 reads CASSAAGAGELFF. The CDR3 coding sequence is TGTGCCAGCAGCGCCGCGGGTGCCGGGGAGCTGTTTTTT.